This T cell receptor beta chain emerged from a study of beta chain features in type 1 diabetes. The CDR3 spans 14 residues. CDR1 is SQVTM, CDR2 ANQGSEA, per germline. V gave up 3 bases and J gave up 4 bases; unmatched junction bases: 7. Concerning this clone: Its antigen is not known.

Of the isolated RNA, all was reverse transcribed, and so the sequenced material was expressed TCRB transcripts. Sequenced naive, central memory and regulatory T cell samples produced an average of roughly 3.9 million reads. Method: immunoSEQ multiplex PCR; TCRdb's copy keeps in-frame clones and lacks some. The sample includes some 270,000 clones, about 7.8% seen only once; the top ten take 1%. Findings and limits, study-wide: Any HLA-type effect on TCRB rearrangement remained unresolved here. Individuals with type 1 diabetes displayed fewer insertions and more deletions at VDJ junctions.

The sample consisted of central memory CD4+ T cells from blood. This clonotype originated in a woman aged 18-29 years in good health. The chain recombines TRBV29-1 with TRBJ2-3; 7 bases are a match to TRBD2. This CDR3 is CSVEGGSGADTQYF. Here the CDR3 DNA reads TGCAGCGTTGAGGGGGGGAGTGGGGCAGATACGCAGTATTTT.